These T cell receptor beta chains were read from a single sample in a study of beta chain features in type 1 diabetes. Some clones are missing from TCRdb's copy, which holds only in-frame ones; the method was immunoSEQ multiplex PCR. The sample gives hundreds of thousands of clones, over 12% of which show up once; roughly 0.04% is in the top ten. Sequenced input: naive CD4+ T cells from blood. These receptors all come from a young man with type 1 diabetes. CDR3s include the opening cysteine and the closing phenylalanine or tryptophan. D genes are given only for firm matches. Clone size, where shown, is once, few, many, or a class for clones that have expanded.

v_call: TRBV6-6
d_call: NA
clone_size: NA
j_call: TRBJ2-1
cdr3_aa: CASTYGEYNEQFF
cdr3_nt: TGTGCCAGCACCTACGGGGAGTACAATGAGCAGTTCTTC

v_call: TRBV15
d_call: NA
clone_size: NA
j_call: TRBJ2-7
cdr3_aa: CATSRDPGSYEQYF
cdr3_nt: TGTGCCACCAGCAGAGATCCCGGTTCCTACGAGCAGTACTTC

v_call: TRBV5-1
d_call: TRBD1
clone_size: few
j_call: TRBJ2-3
cdr3_aa: CASSTRTGGTDTQYF
cdr3_nt: TGCGCCAGCAGCACTCGGACAGGAGGCACAGATACGCAGTATTTT

v_call: TRBV27
d_call: NA
clone_size: NA
j_call: TRBJ2-1
cdr3_aa: CASSPNRDSNNEQFF
cdr3_nt: TGTGCCAGCAGTCCTAACCGGGACTCGAACAATGAGCAGTTCTTC

v_call: TRBV6-1
d_call: NA
clone_size: NA
j_call: TRBJ2-1
cdr3_aa: CASMAGQSNEQFF
cdr3_nt: TGTGCCAGCATGGCAGGACAGTCCAATGAGCAGTTCTTC

v_call: TRBV28
d_call: TRBD1
clone_size: NA
j_call: TRBJ2-5
cdr3_aa: CASSSTGATQETQYF
cdr3_nt: TGTGCCAGCAGTTCCACAGGGGCGACACAAGAGACCCAGTACTTC

v_call: TRBV7-8
d_call: TRBD1
clone_size: NA
j_call: TRBJ1-6
cdr3_aa: CASSQKPGQGTSPLHF
cdr3_nt: TGTGCCAGCAGCCAAAAACCGGGACAGGGAACATCACCCCTCCACTTT

v_call: TRBV6-1
d_call: TRBD1
clone_size: NA
j_call: TRBJ1-1
cdr3_aa: CASSLGQARGAEAFF
cdr3_nt: TGTGCCAGCAGCTTGGGACAGGCCCGCGGGGCTGAAGCTTTCTTT

v_call: TRBV9
d_call: TRBD1
clone_size: NA
j_call: TRBJ2-2
cdr3_aa: CASSQGQGNTGELFF
cdr3_nt: TGTGCCAGCAGCCAGGGACAGGGTAACACCGGGGAGCTGTTTTTT

v_call: TRBV20-1
d_call: NA
clone_size: few
j_call: TRBJ2-3
cdr3_aa: CSARSGDTQYF
cdr3_nt: TGCAGTGCTAGATCCGGTGATACGCAGTATTTT

v_call: TRBV30
d_call: NA
clone_size: NA
j_call: TRBJ2-7
cdr3_aa: CAWSNLAEQYF
cdr3_nt: TGTGCCTGGAGTAACCTGGCAGAGCAGTACTTC

v_call: TRBV9
d_call: TRBD2
clone_size: few
j_call: TRBJ2-1
cdr3_aa: CASSPPGGAYNEQFF
cdr3_nt: TGTGCCAGCAGCCCCCCCGGGGGGGCCTACAATGAGCAGTTCTTC

v_call: TRBV5-1
d_call: NA
clone_size: few
j_call: TRBJ2-2
cdr3_aa: CASSLDLTGELFF
cdr3_nt: TGCGCCAGCAGCTTGGACCTCACCGGGGAGCTGTTTTTT

v_call: TRBV7-8
d_call: NA
clone_size: NA
j_call: TRBJ2-5
cdr3_aa: CASSGTRLQQTQYF
cdr3_nt: TGTGCCAGCAGCGGTACTAGGCTACAACAGACCCAGTACTTC

v_call: TRBV2
d_call: NA
clone_size: few
j_call: TRBJ2-5
cdr3_aa: CASPRGYQETQYF
cdr3_nt: TGTGCAAGCCCGAGGGGGTACCAAGAGACCCAGTACTTC

v_call: TRBV5-6
d_call: NA
clone_size: NA
j_call: TRBJ1-6
cdr3_aa: CASSGFGVINSPLHF
cdr3_nt: TGTGCCAGCAGCGGGTTCGGGGTCATTAATTCACCCCTCCACTTT

v_call: TRBV30
d_call: NA
clone_size: NA
j_call: TRBJ2-3
cdr3_aa: CAWRPGAAHTQYF
cdr3_nt: TGTGCCTGGAGACCTGGGGCTGCCCATACGCAGTATTTT

v_call: TRBV5-1
d_call: NA
clone_size: NA
j_call: TRBJ2-5
cdr3_aa: CASSLRPAETQYF
cdr3_nt: TGCGCCAGCAGCTTGAGACCCGCGGAGACCCAGTACTTC

v_call: TRBV2
d_call: NA
clone_size: NA
j_call: TRBJ2-3
cdr3_aa: CASRPSVIADTQYF
cdr3_nt: TGTGCCAGCAGGCCTAGCGTGATCGCAGATACGCAGTATTTT

v_call: TRBV14
d_call: TRBD1
clone_size: NA
j_call: TRBJ2-3
cdr3_aa: CASSPRDRSTDTQYF
cdr3_nt: TGTGCCAGCAGCCCCCGGGACAGGTCGACAGATACGCAGTATTTT

v_call: TRBV2
d_call: TRBD2
clone_size: NA
j_call: TRBJ2-5
cdr3_aa: CASSKRSTSGEETQYF
cdr3_nt: TGTGCCAGCAGCAAAAGGTCGACTAGCGGGGAAGAGACCCAGTACTTC

v_call: TRBV5-1
d_call: NA
clone_size: few
j_call: TRBJ1-6
cdr3_aa: CASSLGTGGAGSPLHF
cdr3_nt: TGCGCCAGCAGCTTGGGGACGGGGGGCGCAGGATCACCCCTCCACTTT

v_call: TRBV7-2
d_call: TRBD2
clone_size: few
j_call: TRBJ2-3
cdr3_aa: CASSFGNSGVADTQYF
cdr3_nt: TGTGCCAGCAGCTTTGGGAATAGCGGGGTGGCAGATACGCAGTATTTT

v_call: TRBV7-2
d_call: NA
clone_size: few
j_call: TRBJ2-6
cdr3_aa: CASSSAPGAGANVLTF
cdr3_nt: TGTGCCAGCAGCTCCGCCCCAGGGGCTGGGGCCAACGTCCTGACTTTC

v_call: TRBV2
d_call: NA
clone_size: few
j_call: TRBJ1-2
cdr3_aa: CASNTAVTANYGYTF
cdr3_nt: TGTGCCAGCAACACGGCGGTTACTGCTAACTATGGCTACACCTTC

v_call: TRBV4-1
d_call: NA
clone_size: few
j_call: TRBJ2-7
cdr3_aa: CASSQDQGTTLKSYEQYF
cdr3_nt: TGCGCCAGCAGCCAAGATCAGGGGACCACCTTAAAATCCTACGAGCAGTACTTC

v_call: TRBV6-6
d_call: NA
clone_size: few
j_call: TRBJ2-2
cdr3_aa: CASIGRQANTGELFF
cdr3_nt: TGTGCCAGCATCGGTCGGCAGGCGAACACCGGGGAGCTGTTTTTT

v_call: TRBV4-3
d_call: NA
clone_size: few
j_call: TRBJ2-1
cdr3_aa: CASSRGQGYNEQFF
cdr3_nt: TGCGCCAGCAGCCGAGGACAAGGCTACAATGAGCAGTTCTTC

v_call: TRBV11-2
d_call: NA
clone_size: few
j_call: TRBJ2-7
cdr3_aa: CASSLSRGTYEQYF
cdr3_nt: TGTGCCAGCAGCTTGAGTAGAGGGACCTACGAGCAGTACTTC

v_call: TRBV2
d_call: TRBD2
clone_size: few
j_call: TRBJ2-7
cdr3_aa: CASSEFVAGGSYEQYF
cdr3_nt: TGTGCCAGCAGTGAGTTTGTGGCGGGAGGGTCCTACGAGCAGTACTTC

v_call: TRBV5-1
d_call: NA
clone_size: NA
j_call: TRBJ2-1
cdr3_aa: CASSVREDNEQFF
cdr3_nt: TGCGCCAGCAGCGTCCGGGAAGACAATGAGCAGTTCTTC

v_call: TRBV7-2
d_call: NA
clone_size: NA
j_call: TRBJ2-7
cdr3_aa: CASSFEGTSTTYEQYF
cdr3_nt: TGTGCCAGCAGCTTCGAAGGTACTTCTACTACCTACGAGCAGTACTTC

v_call: TRBV29-1
d_call: NA
clone_size: few
j_call: TRBJ2-2
cdr3_aa: CSVEEPGGGSCFF
cdr3_nt: NA

v_call: TRBV7-9
d_call: NA
clone_size: NA
j_call: TRBJ1-5
cdr3_aa: CASSALDGQPQHF
cdr3_nt: TGTGCCAGCAGCGCCTTGGACGGACAGCCCCAGCATTTT

v_call: TRBV27
d_call: NA
clone_size: few
j_call: TRBJ1-1
cdr3_aa: CASSLDKNTEAFF
cdr3_nt: TGTGCCAGCAGCCTGGACAAGAACACTGAAGCTTTCTTT

v_call: TRBV29-1
d_call: NA
clone_size: few
j_call: TRBJ2-1
cdr3_aa: CSVETDYNEQFF
cdr3_nt: TGCAGCGTTGAAACGGACTACAATGAGCAGTTCTTC

v_call: TRBV11-2
d_call: NA
clone_size: NA
j_call: TRBJ1-6
cdr3_aa: CAPSPLHF
cdr3_nt: TGTGCCCCTTCACCCCTCCACTTT

v_call: TRBV18
d_call: NA
clone_size: few
j_call: TRBJ2-1
cdr3_aa: CASSTTGYNEQFF
cdr3_nt: TGTGCCAGCTCAACGACCGGCTACAATGAGCAGTTCTTC

v_call: TRBV10-3
d_call: NA
clone_size: NA
j_call: TRBJ2-5
cdr3_aa: CAIRSDNGETQYF
cdr3_nt: TGTGCCATCCGCAGCGATAATGGCGAGACCCAGTACTTC

v_call: TRBV7-2
d_call: NA
clone_size: few
j_call: TRBJ1-5
cdr3_aa: CASSFSFRQPQHF
cdr3_nt: TGTGCCAGCAGCTTTAGTTTCCGTCAGCCCCAGCATTTT

v_call: TRBV28
d_call: TRBD1
clone_size: few
j_call: TRBJ2-1
cdr3_aa: CASSLSPGQGSRRSSYNEQFF
cdr3_nt: TGTGCCAGCAGTTTATCTCCCGGACAGGGGTCCCGACGAAGCTCCTACAATGAGCAGTTCTTC